This T cell receptor beta chain derives from a study of T-cell reconstitution after alpha-beta-depleted transplantation in children. This CDR3 has 11 amino acids. The V gene's germline CDR1 is SEHNR and CDR2 FQNEAQ (reference sequence). The V end was cut by 2 bases, the J end by 5 bases, with 4 bases between. This clonotype was observed at least ten times. Preparation of the TCRbeta library involved a method that used unique molecular identifiers. TCRdb re-called the PCR reads through MiXCR, storing one row per CDR3 protein. Of some 830,000 distinct CDR3 sequences in the sample, 15% to 20% were seen once.

The origin of this receptor is a male patient under 18 who had a stem cell transplant for acute lymphoblastic leukemia, so the T cells may come from the graft donor. The sample consisted of PBMCs, mostly from graft donor cells, taken 360 days after TCRalphabeta/CD19-depleted stem cell transplant. V usage is TRBV7-9 and J usage is TRBJ2-7; D remains ambiguous. The CDR3 loop is CASSLIDEQYF. CDR3 in DNA: TGTGCCAGCAGCTTAATAGACGAGCAGTACTTC.